This T cell receptor (beta chain) came from a study of cytomegalovirus exposure and HLA in healthy donors. General study findings and limits: The authors later linked a missense DCLRE1C variant to TCR beta V- and J-gene trimming.

This PCR relied on a set of 60 Vbeta primers and 13 Jbeta primers. Under the authors' procedure: Around 10 million shared chains were among 80 million or so unique TCR beta chains counted in a later analysis. Generated by immunoSEQ multiplex PCR, the TCRdb table keeps only in-frame clones and is missing some. That table furnishes V, J and clone size, whereas the DNA furnished D and trimming. The sample gives about 80,000 clones, 80% of which show up once; about 32% is in the top ten. The CDR3 sequence is 15 residues long. The germline V gene has CDR1 ENHRY and CDR2 SYGVKD. Trimming removed 1 base from V and 1 base from J, with 7 bases in between. Remarks on this clone: Its target is not known.

This clonotype originated in a man aged 50 to 59 in good health and CMV-seropositive. Sequencing used PBMCs. V and J are TRBV10-3 and TRBJ2-2; a weak D match, TRBD1 (5 bases). CDR3 coding DNA: TGTGCCATCAGTGAGTTGGACAAGAACACCGGGGAGCTGTTTTTT. It is translated as CAISELDKNTGELFF.